The rows below give T cell receptor beta chains drawn from one sample of a study of T cells after somatic rescue of genetic block. Here immunoSEQ multiplex PCR was the method, and the copy in TCRdb shows in-frame clones only, minus some. The table lists about 14,000 clones, approximately 70% of them singletons. Sequenced: peripheral blood mononuclear cells (PBMCs). These TCRs come from a boy younger than 18. Both conserved end residues are part of each CDR3. D genes are given only for firm matches. The size entry is marked missing in some rows and otherwise reads once, few, many or a size class.

D gene,J gene,V gene,clone size,CDR3 protein,CDR3 DNA
NA,TRBJ2-3,TRBV5-1,NA,CASSPTSPPDTQYF,TGCGCCAGCAGCCCGACTAGTCCCCCAGATACGCAGTATTTT
NA,TRBJ2-5,TRBV4-2,NA,CASSQDRQSLETQYF,TGTGCCAGCAGCCAAGATCGGCAGTCTTTGGAGACCCAGTACTTC
NA,TRBJ2-5,TRBV28,NA,CASRAGSQETQYF,TGTGCCAGTCGTGCGGGATCTCAAGAGACCCAGTACTTC
NA,TRBJ1-4,TRBV14,NA,CASSQDPMRGYNEKLFF,TGTGCCAGCAGCCAAGACCCCATGAGGGGATACAATGAAAAACTGTTTTTT
NA,TRBJ2-3,TRBV5-1,NA,CASSLEAAASTDTQYF,TGCGCCAGCAGCTTGGAAGCGGCGGCTAGCACAGATACGCAGTATTTT
NA,TRBJ1-2,TRBV11-2,NA,CASSLDGGGYTF,TGTGCCAGCAGCTTAGACGGGGGGGGCTACACCTTC
TRBD1,TRBJ1-1,TRBV20-1,NA,CSAQGQHPFF,TGCAGTGCTCAGGGACAGCATCCTTTCTTT
TRBD1,TRBJ2-3,TRBV6-4,NA,CASSPRDRGTDTQYF,TGTGCCAGCAGTCCCCGGGACAGGGGCACAGATACGCAGTATTTT
NA,TRBJ2-7,TRBV28,NA,CASSSPRTLTFYEQYF,TGTGCCAGCAGTTCCCCCAGAACCCTTACCTTTTACGAGCAGTACTTC
NA,TRBJ2-1,TRBV6-5,NA,CASSYSGAPNEQFF,TGTGCCAGCAGTTACTCCGGGGCACCCAATGAGCAGTTCTTC
NA,TRBJ1-2,TRBV5-4,NA,CASSFLGAWGYGYTF,TGTGCCAGCAGCTTCTTGGGGGCCTGGGGGTATGGCTACACCTTC
TRBD1,TRBJ1-1,TRBV6-6,few,CASSYSTGQGRAFF,TGTGCCAGCAGTTACTCGACCGGACAGGGGAGAGCTTTCTTT
NA,TRBJ2-3,TRBV5-1,NA,CASSFGKDTQYF,TGCGCCAGCAGCTTCGGTAAAGATACGCAGTATTTT
TRBD2,TRBJ2-7,TRBV4-2,NA,CASSPGGVRQYF,TGTGCCAGCAGCCCGGGGGGGGTCCGGCAGTACTTC
NA,TRBJ1-2,TRBV27,NA,CASSSLGVPNGYTF,TGTGCCAGCAGTTCCCTAGGGGTCCCAAACGGCTACACCTTC
TRBD2,TRBJ2-7,TRBV10-2,few,CASSALAGGTLYEQYF,TGCGCCAGCAGCGCACTAGCGGGGGGAACTCTCTACGAGCAGTACTTC
TRBD1,TRBJ1-6,TRBV7-9,NA,CASSLGQVSYNSPLHF,TGTGCCAGCAGCTTGGGACAGGTGTCCTATAATTCACCCCTCCACTTT
TRBD2,TRBJ2-5,TRBV18,NA,CASSLRAGGPEETQYF,TGTGCCAGCTCACTGAGGGCGGGGGGGCCAGAAGAGACCCAGTACTTC
NA,TRBJ2-3,TRBV4-2,NA,CASSQDVRKTASTDTQYF,TGTGCCAGCAGCCAAGACGTCAGGAAGACAGCTAGCACAGATACGCAGTATTTT
NA,TRBJ2-7,TRBV5-6,once,CASSSYQGPTVYEQYF,TGTGCCAGCAGCTCTTACCAGGGGCCCACCGTCTACGAGCAGTACTTC
NA,TRBJ2-1,TRBV6-6,NA,CASSYLGERANNEQFF,TGTGCCAGCAGTTACCTTGGGGAGCGAGCTAACAATGAGCAGTTCTTC
TRBD1,TRBJ2-5,TRBV6-4,NA,CASSKDRGETQYF,TGTGCCAGCAGTAAGGACAGGGGAGAGACCCAGTACTTC
TRBD2,TRBJ2-7,TRBV6-5,medium-sized,CASSYPGGEQYF,TGTGCCAGCAGTTACCCGGGAGGCGAGCAGTACTTC
NA,TRBJ2-4,TRBV28,few,CASSFGPQGFLRIKNIQYF,TGTGCCAGCAGTTTTGGGCCCCAGGGGTTTTTGAGGATAAAAAACATTCAGTACTTC
TRBD1,TRBJ1-4,TRBV5-6,once,CASSLGQGYEKLFF,TGTGCCAGCAGCTTGGGACAGGGGTATGAAAAACTGTTTTTT
TRBD1,TRBJ2-3,TRBV19,NA,CASSIGGTGAGGTDTQYF,TGTGCCAGTAGTATAGGTGGGACAGGCGCCGGGGGCACAGATACGCAGTATTTT
NA,TRBJ2-7,TRBV25-1,few,CASKGPYSYEQYF,TGTGCCAGCAAGGGGCCGTACTCCTACGAGCAGTACTTC
TRBD1,TRBJ2-7,TRBV10-3,few,CAIRGPGQGYEQYF,TGTGCCATCAGAGGGCCGGGACAGGGGTACGAGCAGTACTTC
TRBD2,TRBJ2-7,TRBV27,NA,CASSLSLGLAGDYEQYF,TGTGCCAGCAGTTTATCCCTGGGACTAGCGGGGGACTACGAGCAGTACTTC
TRBD1,TRBJ1-1,TRBV7-3,medium-sized,CASSSQGSTEAFF,TGTGCCAGCAGCTCACAGGGGTCCACTGAAGCTTTCTTT
NA,TRBJ2-3,TRBV11-2,NA,CASSPHGISTDTQYF,TGTGCCAGCAGCCCTCACGGGATTAGCACAGATACGCAGTATTTT
NA,TRBJ1-6,TRBV5-1,few,CASSLGAGVNSPLHF,TGCGCCAGCAGCTTGGGGGCAGGGGTTAATTCACCCCTCCACTTT
TRBD2,TRBJ2-7,TRBV18,NA,CASSAGGSSYEQYF,TGTGCCAGCTCCGCGGGGGGGAGCTCCTACGAGCAGTACTTC
NA,TRBJ2-4,TRBV14,NA,CASSHSHPRAKNIQYF,TGTGCCAGCAGCCATTCACACCCCCGAGCCAAAAACATTCAGTACTTC
NA,TRBJ2-4,TRBV7-9,NA,CASSFRDKGGNIQYF,TGTGCCAGCAGCTTCCGGGACAAAGGTGGTAACATTCAGTACTTC
NA,TRBJ1-5,TRBV18,NA,CASSPIGQNQPQHF,TGTGCCAGCTCACCTATCGGACAGAATCAGCCCCAGCATTTT
NA,TRBJ1-1,TRBV28,NA,CASGQEAFF,TGTGCCAGCGGACAGGAAGCTTTCTTT
NA,TRBJ2-1,TRBV6-6,NA,CASSYNRRDEQFF,TGTGCCAGCAGTTACAACAGGAGGGATGAGCAGTTCTTC
NA,TRBJ2-6,TRBV6-5,NA,CASSLGFSGANVLTF,TGTGCCAGCAGTCTCGGGTTCTCTGGGGCCAACGTCCTGACTTTC
NA,TRBJ1-5,TRBV5-1,NA,CASSLVGGSNQPQHF,TGCGCCAGCAGCTTGGTAGGGGGTAGCAATCAGCCCCAGCATTTT
NA,TRBJ2-7,TRBV6-1,NA,CASSEAGAGEQYF,TGTGCCAGCAGTGAAGCTGGGGCGGGAGAGCAGTACTTC
TRBD2,TRBJ2-5,TRBV30,NA,CAWSVGLAGGQETQYF,TGTGCCTGGAGTGTGGGACTAGCGGGAGGTCAAGAGACCCAGTACTTC
TRBD1,TRBJ1-5,TRBV9,NA,CASSRQGGQPQHF,TGTGCCAGCAGTCGACAGGGGGGTCAGCCCCAGCATTTT
NA,TRBJ1-6,TRBV5-1,NA,CASSPDSSYNSPLHF,TGCGCCAGCAGCCCTGACAGCTCCTATAATTCACCCCTCCACTTT
NA,TRBJ2-1,TRBV7-2,NA,CASSSYGNEQFF,TGTGCCAGCAGCTCGTACGGCAATGAGCAGTTCTTC